A selection of T cell receptor beta chains follows, all from one sample in a study of T cell changes during pregnancy in multiple sclerosis. Assay used: immunoSEQ multiplex PCR; TCRdb lists only in-frame clones, some missing. The sample consists of about 40,000 clones, over 70% of them appearing once. The sample here was peripheral blood, taken in the first trimester of pregnancy. The receptors were sampled from a female donor in good health, enrolled as a control in a pregnancy study. The CDR3 runs from the conserved cysteine through the conserved F or W. The D gene is left open where the match is weak. Some rows have no size entry. The others give once, few or many, or a class for an expanded clone.

TRBJ2-3,.,TRBV28,.,CASSPTQISGRTDTQYF,TGTGCCAGCAGTCCAACTCAAATCTCAGGGAGGACAGATACGCAGTATTTT
TRBJ1-5,.,TRBV6-5,.,CASSKLRQINQPQHF,TGTGCCAGCAGTAAGCTCCGACAGATTAATCAGCCCCAGCATTTT
TRBJ2-5,TRBD2,TRBV30,.,CAWSVRGGSRLIETQYF,TGTGCCTGGAGTGTGAGAGGCGGGAGTCGATTAATAGAGACCCAGTACTTC
TRBJ2-7,TRBD1,TRBV19,.,CASSSGTGGYEQYF,TGTGCCAGTAGTTCCGGGACAGGGGGCTACGAGCAGTACTTC
TRBJ2-1,.,TRBV6-6,.,CATDGLTNEQFF,TGTGCCACAGACGGACTAACCAATGAGCAGTTCTTC
TRBJ2-7,.,TRBV27,few,CASSIATGSEQYF,TGTGCCAGCAGTATCGCGACTGGTTCCGAGCAGTACTTC
TRBJ1-1,.,TRBV6-5,few,CASTAETEAFF,TGTGCCAGCACCGCCGAGACTGAAGCTTTCTTT
TRBJ2-3,TRBD2,TRBV5-5,.,CASSRDYRTDTQYF,TGTGCCAGCAGCCGGGACTACCGCACAGATACGCAGTATTTT
TRBJ2-1,TRBD2,TRBV9,.,CASSVVAGGLDEQFF,TGTGCCAGCAGCGTAGTTGCGGGGGGGCTCGATGAGCAGTTCTTC
TRBJ1-5,TRBD1,TRBV6-5,once,CASSFGQGRQPQHF,TGTGCCAGCAGTTTCGGACAGGGACGGCAGCCCCAGCATTTT
TRBJ2-7,.,TRBV19,.,CASIGTSGEQYF,TGTGCCAGTATAGGGACTTCCGGCGAGCAGTACTTC
TRBJ2-7,TRBD1,TRBV25-1,.,CASSTGGTGSYEQYF,TGTGCCAGCAGTACGGGCGGGACAGGGAGCTACGAGCAGTACTTC
TRBJ2-5,TRBD1,TRBV9,.,CASSRTGAETQYF,TGTGCCAGCAGCCGAACAGGGGCCGAGACCCAGTACTTC
TRBJ2-3,TRBD1,TRBV27,.,CASSALDRTTTDTQYF,TGTGCCAGCAGTGCCCTGGACAGGACAACCACAGATACGCAGTATTTT
TRBJ2-6,.,TRBV6-1,.,CASSLGGSGANVLTF,TGTGCCAGCAGCCTAGGGGGCTCTGGGGCCAACGTCCTGACTTTC
TRBJ2-7,TRBD1,TRBV7-9,.,CASSTRQGNYEQYF,TGTGCCAGCAGCACCCGACAGGGGAACTACGAGCAGTACTTC
TRBJ2-1,.,TRBV7-8,.,CASSPLRDGEQFF,TGTGCCAGCAGCCCGCTGCGGGACGGTGAGCAGTTCTTC
TRBJ2-7,.,TRBV6-5,.,CASSSRAAESSYEQYF,TGTGCCAGCAGTTCGAGGGCAGCGGAAAGCTCCTACGAGCAGTACTTC
TRBJ2-2,TRBD1,TRBV5-1,.,CASSVTGGATGELFF,TGCGCCAGCAGCGTGACAGGGGGCGCGACCGGGGAGCTGTTTTTT
TRBJ1-1,TRBD1,TRBV25-1,.,CASSPYRGFTEAFF,TGTGCCAGCAGTCCCTACAGGGGCTTCACTGAAGCTTTCTTT
TRBJ2-7,.,TRBV5-8,.,CASSTWTASISYEQYF,TGTGCCAGCAGCACCTGGACAGCATCCATCTCCTACGAGCAGTACTTC
TRBJ2-2,TRBD2,TRBV2,.,CASSEAGANTGELFF,TGTGCCAGCAGTGAGGCGGGGGCGAACACCGGGGAGCTGTTTTTT
TRBJ1-2,TRBD1,TRBV19,.,CASTTGGRNYGYTF,TGTGCCAGTACTACAGGGGGCAGGAACTATGGCTACACCTTC
TRBJ1-5,.,TRBV4-3,.,CASSRTRDTDQPQHF,TGCGCCAGCAGCCGGACCCGGGACACAGATCAGCCCCAGCATTTT
TRBJ2-7,.,TRBV27,once,CASSSPPARGEQYF,TGTGCCAGCAGTTCCCCTCCAGCACGGGGGGAGCAGTACTTC
TRBJ1-2,.,TRBV10-3,.,CAMSTAIHYGYTF,TGTGCCATGTCTACAGCCATCCACTATGGCTACACCTTC